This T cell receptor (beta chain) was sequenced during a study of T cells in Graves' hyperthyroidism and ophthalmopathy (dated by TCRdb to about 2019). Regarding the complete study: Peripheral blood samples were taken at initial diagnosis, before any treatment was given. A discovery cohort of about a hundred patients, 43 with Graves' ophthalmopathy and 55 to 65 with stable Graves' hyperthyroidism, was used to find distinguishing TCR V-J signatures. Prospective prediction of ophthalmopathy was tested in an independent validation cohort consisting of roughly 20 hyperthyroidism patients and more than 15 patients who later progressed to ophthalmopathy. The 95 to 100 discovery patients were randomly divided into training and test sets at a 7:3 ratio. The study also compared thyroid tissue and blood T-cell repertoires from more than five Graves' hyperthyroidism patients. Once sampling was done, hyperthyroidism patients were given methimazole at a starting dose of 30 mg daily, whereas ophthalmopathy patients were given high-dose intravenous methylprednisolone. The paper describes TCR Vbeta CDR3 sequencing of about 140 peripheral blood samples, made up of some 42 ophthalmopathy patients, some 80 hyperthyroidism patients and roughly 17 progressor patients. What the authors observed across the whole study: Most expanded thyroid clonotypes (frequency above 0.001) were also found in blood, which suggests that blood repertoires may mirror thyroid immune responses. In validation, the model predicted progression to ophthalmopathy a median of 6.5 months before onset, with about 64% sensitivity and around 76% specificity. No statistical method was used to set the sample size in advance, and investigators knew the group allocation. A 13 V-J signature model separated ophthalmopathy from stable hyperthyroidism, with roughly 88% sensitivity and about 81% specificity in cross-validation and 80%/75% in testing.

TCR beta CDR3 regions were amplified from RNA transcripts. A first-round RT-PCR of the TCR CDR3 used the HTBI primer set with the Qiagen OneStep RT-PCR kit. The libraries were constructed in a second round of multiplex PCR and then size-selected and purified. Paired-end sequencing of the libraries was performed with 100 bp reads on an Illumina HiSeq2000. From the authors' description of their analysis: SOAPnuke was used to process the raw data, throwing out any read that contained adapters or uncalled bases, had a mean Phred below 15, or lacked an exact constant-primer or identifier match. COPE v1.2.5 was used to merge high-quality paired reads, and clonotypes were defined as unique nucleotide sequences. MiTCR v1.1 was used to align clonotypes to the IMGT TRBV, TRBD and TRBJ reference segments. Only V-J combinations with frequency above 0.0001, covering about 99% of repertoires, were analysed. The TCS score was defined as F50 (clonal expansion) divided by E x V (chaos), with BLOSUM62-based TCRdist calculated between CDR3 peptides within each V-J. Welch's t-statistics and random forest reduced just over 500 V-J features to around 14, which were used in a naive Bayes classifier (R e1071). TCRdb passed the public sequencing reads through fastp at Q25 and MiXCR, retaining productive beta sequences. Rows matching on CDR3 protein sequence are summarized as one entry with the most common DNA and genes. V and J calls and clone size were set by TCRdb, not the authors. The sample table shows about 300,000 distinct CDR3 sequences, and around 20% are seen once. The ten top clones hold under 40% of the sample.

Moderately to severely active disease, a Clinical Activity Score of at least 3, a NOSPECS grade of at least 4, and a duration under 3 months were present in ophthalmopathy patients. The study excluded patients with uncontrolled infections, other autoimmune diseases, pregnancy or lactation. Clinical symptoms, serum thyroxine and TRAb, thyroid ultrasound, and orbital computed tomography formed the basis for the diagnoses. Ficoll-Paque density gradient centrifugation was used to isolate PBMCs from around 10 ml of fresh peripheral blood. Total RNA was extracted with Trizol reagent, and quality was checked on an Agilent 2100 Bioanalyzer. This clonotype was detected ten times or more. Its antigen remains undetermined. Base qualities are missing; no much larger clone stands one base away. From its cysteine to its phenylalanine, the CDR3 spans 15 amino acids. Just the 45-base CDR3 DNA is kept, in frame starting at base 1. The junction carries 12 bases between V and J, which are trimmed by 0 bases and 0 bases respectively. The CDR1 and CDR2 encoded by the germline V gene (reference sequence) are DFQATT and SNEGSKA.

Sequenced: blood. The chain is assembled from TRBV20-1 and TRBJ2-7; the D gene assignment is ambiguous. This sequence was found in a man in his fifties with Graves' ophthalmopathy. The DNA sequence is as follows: TGCAGTGCTAGAGAAGGCAGGATATACTCCTACGAGCAGTACTTC. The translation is CSAREGRIYSYEQYF.